This T cell receptor beta chain was retrieved from a study of blood T cell repertoires in COVID-19. Looking at the study overall: Sites across the United States, Italy and Spain contributed samples from acute and convalescent COVID-19. PBMCs, B-cell-depleted T cells, or T cells provided the cDNA or gDNA that made up the material.

In the source study's methods: Using reference gene primer amplification, nucleated cell counts were estimated. Sequencing used immunoSEQ multiplex PCR; TCRdb keeps in-frame clones, though not all of them. V, J and clone size derive from that table, while D and trimming were established from the DNA sequence. Of 250,000 to 350,000 clones listed, roughly 90% were seen once; the top ten hold about 11%. The V end lost 2 bases, the J end lost 5 bases, and 10 bases lay between the germline ends. This CDR3 is 13 amino acids long. The germline V gene has CDR1 MNHEY and CDR2 SVGAGI. Patients of the Seattle cohort, enrolled during active infection, were followed longitudinally.

The chain uses TRBV6-5 and TRBJ2-7; D is perhaps TRBD2 (5 bases). This sequence originates from a woman aged 25 to 39 with COVID-19, enrolled during active disease. The sequenced sample was peripheral blood. The DNA of the CDR3 is TGTGCCAGCAGTTACGGGCTAGCCGACGAGCAGTACTTC. Its translation: CASSYGLADEQYF.